What follows are 8 T cell receptor beta chains derived from one specimen sequenced in a study of cytomegalovirus exposure and HLA in healthy donors. Primers included in the PCR were 60 Vbeta and 13 Jbeta primers. Repertoires were generated with immunoSEQ multiplex PCR, while TCRdb's copy carries only in-frame clones and drops some. The sample carries under 150,000 clones, roughly three quarters recorded once. Sequencing used PBMCs. These receptors came from a man aged 25-45 years in good health and CMV-seronegative.

The V and J genes are TRBV28 and TRBJ1-2; D is perhaps TRBD1 (6 bases). The CDR3 loop spans 13 amino acids. V was shortened by 4 bases and J by 8 bases, with 14 bases between the two germline ends. CDR1 and CDR2 (germline): MDHEN, SYDVKM. The CDR3 nucleotides are TGTGCCAGCAGTTCTACAGGGAGACGGGGCTACACCTTC. Translated, it gives CASSSTGRRGYTF.

J is TRBJ1-2 and V is TRBV6-5; D perhaps matches TRBD1 (6 bases). The CDR3 covers 13 residues. The germline CDR1 and CDR2 sequences are MNHEY and SVGAGI. The V gene lost 0 bases and the J gene lost 6 bases, with 8 bases spanning the gap. CDR3 nucleotide sequence: TGTGCCAGCAGTTACTCGGCAGGGGATGGCTACACCTTC. It encodes CASSYSAGDGYTF.

The V and J genes are TRBV4-1 and TRBJ2-5; tentative D call: TRBD1 (5 bases). Trimming pared 4 bases from V and 2 bases from J, leaving 11 bases between. CDR1 and CDR2 from the germline V gene are MGHRA and YSYEKL. There are 14 residues in the CDR3. The CDR3 sequence is CASSPRQKQETQYF. CDR3 in DNA: TGCGCCAGCAGCCCGCGACAGAAACAAGAGACCCAGTACTTC.

The V and J genes are TRBV27 and TRBJ1-1, with 8 positions matching TRBD1. V was clipped by 7 bases and J by 2 bases; unmatched bases: 6. The CDR3 sequence is 14 residues long. Germline V CDR1 and CDR2: MNHEY, SMNVEV (reference sequence). The CDR3 nucleotides are TGTGCCAGCAAAAACACAGGGGGAAACACTGAAGCTTTCTTT. It codes for CASKNTGGNTEAFF.

This clone was found once. This chain uses TRBV28 with TRBJ2-7; 8 nucleotides match TRBD1. The V and J ends lost 10 bases and 4 bases, in that order; junction bases with no gene match: 12. Per germline, CDR1 MDHEN and CDR2 SYDVKM. CDR3 length: 14 residues. In nucleotides, the CDR3 is TGTGCCACCGGTGAGCCGGGACAGGATTACGAGCAGTACTTC. Translated, it gives CATGEPGQDYEQYF.

The chain combines TRBV5-1 with TRBJ2-3; 7 bases match TRBD2. After removal of 5 bases from V and 0 bases from J, the junction contained 9 bases not matched to a gene. Germline assignment: CDR1 SGHRS and CDR2 YFSETQ. The CDR3 has 16 amino acids. The CDR3: CASSFRLADSTDTQYF. CDR3 DNA: TGCGCCAGCAGTTTTCGACTAGCAGATAGCACAGATACGCAGTATTTT.

The chain joins TRBV29-1 to TRBJ2-7, with a tentative D call TRBD2 (7 bases). V dropped 0 bases and J dropped 9 bases, with 15 bases sitting between them. Germline V gene sequence: CDR1 SQVTM, CDR2 ANQGSEA. The CDR3 has 13 residues. The CDR3 loop is CSVEERGLATQYF. The CDR3 region has the DNA TGCAGCGTTGAAGAGCGGGGGCTGGCGACGCAGTACTTC.

J is TRBJ2-7 and V is TRBV5-6; TRBD1 is a possible D gene (6 bases). The germline V and J ends were trimmed by 4 bases and 3 bases, with 20 bases remaining between them. Germline V CDR1 and CDR2: SGHDT, YYEEEE. The CDR3 extends over 16 amino acids. CDR3 in amino acids: CASSIRGQLVNYEQYF. The CDR3 DNA reads as TGTGCCAGCAGCATCAGAGGACAGCTCGTGAACTACGAGCAGTACTTC. The variable domain in full, with the rest retrieved from reference TRBV5-6 and TRBJ2-7, is DAGVTQSPTHLIKTRGQQVTLRCSPKSGHDTVSWYQQALGQGPQFIFQYYEEEERQRGNFPDRFSGHQFPNYSSELNVNALLLGDSALYLCASSIRGQLVNYEQYFGPGTRLTVT.